This TCR beta chain is drawn from a study of blood T cell repertoires in COVID-19. Study-level background: COVID-19 samples collected from the United States, Italy and Spain covered acute and convalescent phases.

The CDR3 is 16 amino acids. Unmatched junction bases numbered 4, after V lost 0 bases and J lost 6 bases. The germline V gene has CDR1 ENHRY and CDR2 SYGVKD. TCRdb's copy holds only in-frame clones and misses some; the assay was immunoSEQ multiplex PCR. Here the sample spans around 49,000 clones, 93% being singletons. The Seattle site enrolled patients during active infection and followed them longitudinally. The chain combines TRBV10-3 with TRBJ1-5; 11 bases match TRBD1. This TCR came from a man aged 60 to 75 with COVID-19, enrolled during active disease. The sequenced sample consisted of peripheral blood. The chain's CDR3 is CAISESEDRGLQPQHF. DNA for the CDR3: TGTGCCATCAGTGAGTCCGAGGACAGGGGGCTTCAGCCCCAGCATTTT.